Below, 32 T cell receptor beta chains from the same sample are listed, as sequenced in a study of shared clonotypes between healthy human individuals. Here immunoSEQ multiplex PCR was the method, and the copy in TCRdb shows in-frame clones only, minus some. Of about 2 million clones in the sample, 90% to 95% were seen once. Specimen: naive CD4+ T cells sorted from blood. Noted subset: CD45RA+ positively selected. Receptors were obtained from a man aged 18 to 29 in good health.

This rearrangement joins TRBV19 to TRBJ1-1; no reliable D call. The germline V and J ends were trimmed by 4 bases and 1 base, with 13 bases remaining between them. The CDR3 is 15 residues long. CDR1 LNHDA and CDR2 SQIVND come from the germline V gene (reference sequence). The CDR3 here is CASSKIPQPNTEAFF. The CDR3 nucleotides read TGTGCCAGTAGTAAAATCCCACAGCCGAACACTGAAGCTTTCTTT.

The chain employs TRBV6-1 and TRBJ1-4; D ambiguous. Germline CDR1 reads MNHNS; CDR2 reads SASEGT. The CDR3 runs 13 residues. With 4 bases removed from V and 7 bases from J, the gap between germline ends came to 10 bases. This CDR3 reads CASSAIYSEKLFF. CDR3 DNA sequence: TGTGCCAGCAGTGCCATCTACAGTGAAAAACTGTTTTTT.

The chain couples TRBV6-5 to TRBJ2-7; D is undetermined. This CDR3 is built from 13 residues. Germline CDR1 MNHEY, CDR2 SVGAGI. Trimming shortened V by 1 base and J by 3 bases, and 7 bases separated the two germline ends. The chain's CDR3 is CASSYLVGYEQYF. The CDR3 region has the DNA TGTGCCAGCAGTTACTTGGTGGGCTACGAGCAGTACTTC.

The CDR3 region is CASSLGQFIRGGTEAFF. CDR3 in DNA: TGTGCCAGCAGCCTGGGACAGTTTATACGCGGGGGCACTGAAGCTTTCTTT. The chain joins TRBV11-1 to TRBJ1-1; TRBD1 aligns across 7 bases. In germline, CDR1 is SGHAT, CDR2 FQDESV (reference sequence). CDR3 length: 17 residues. J was trimmed by 4 bases and V by 5 bases; bases with no gene match: 16.

The chain recombines TRBV5-1 with TRBJ2-7; 7 nucleotides agree with TRBD2. The germline V gene has CDR1 SGHRS and CDR2 YFSETQ. The CDR3 contains 17 residues. The trim removed 4 bases at V and 6 bases at J, leaving 19 bases unmatched. CDR3 sequence (DNA): TGCGCCAGCAGCGGGGGTTTGGAGGCGGGAGAATCCAGCGAGCAGTACTTC. Residues: CASSGGLEAGESSEQYF.

The genes are TRBV10-3 and TRBJ2-1; 11 bases line up with TRBD2. The germline gives CDR1 ENHRY, CDR2 SYGVKD. V was clipped by 6 bases and J by 5 bases; unmatched bases: 3. The CDR3 length is 14 residues. The CDR3 sequence: CAISTSGGNNEQFF. CDR3 in DNA: TGTGCCATCAGCACTAGCGGGGGTAACAATGAGCAGTTCTTC.

The rearrangement links TRBV18 to TRBJ1-1; no definite D call. The CDR3 totals 14 residues. Between the trimmed V and J ends, which lost 1 base and 0 bases, there was a span of 6 bases. The V gene's germline CDR1 is KGHSH and CDR2 LQKENI. The CDR3 DNA sequence: TGTGCCAGCTCACCACAGAGAATGAACACTGAAGCTTTCTTT. Translated, it gives CASSPQRMNTEAFF.

The rearrangement links TRBV2 to TRBJ2-3; TRBD2 matches at 8 bases. J was trimmed by 6 bases and V by 8 bases; bases with no gene match: 10. Looked up from germline, CDR1 is SNHLY and CDR2 is FYNNEI. The CDR3 has 14 residues. The CDR3 sequence: CASDGAGVQDTQYF. CDR3 sequence (DNA): TGTGCCAGCGACGGAGCGGGAGTCCAGGATACGCAGTATTTT.

The CDR3, as DNA: TGTGCCAGCAGCCTCCAGGGGGTAGCAGATACGCAGTATTTT. Translation: CASSLQGVADTQYF. The V and J genes are TRBV5-6 and TRBJ2-3, with TRBD1 matching over 7 bases. This CDR3 has 14 residues. Looked up from germline, CDR1 is SGHDT and CDR2 is YYEEEE. The V gene end was trimmed by 4 bases and the J gene end by 4 bases; junction bases not matched to a gene: 6.

The chain carries TRBV4-1 and TRBJ1-2; maybe TRBD1 (6 bases). The CDR3 runs 14 residues. Per the germline V gene, CDR1 is MGHRA and CDR2 is YSYEKL. V lost 4 bases and J 5 bases, leaving 14 bases between the germline ends. DNA of the CDR3: TGCGCCAGCAGCCTTAACAGGGAGGGATATGGCTACACCTTC. Residues: CASSLNREGYGYTF.

The chain carries TRBV9 and TRBJ1-2, with D perhaps TRBD1 (5 bases). Per the germline V gene, CDR1 is SGDLS and CDR2 is YYNGEE. V was cut by 2 bases and J by 4 bases, with 15 bases left in between. CDR3 length equals 15 residues. The CDR3 DNA reads as TGTGCCAGCAGCGTGGGGGATCCGGCCAGCTATGGCTACACCTTC. It encodes CASSVGDPASYGYTF. Using reference TRBV9 and TRBJ1-2 for the parts outside the CDR3, the full variable domain is DSGVTQTPKHLITATGQRVTLRCSPRSGDLSVYWYQQSLDQGLQFLIQYYNGEERAKGNILERFSAQQFPDLHSELNLSSLELGDSALYFCASSVGDPASYGYTFGSGTRLTVV.

The chain has TRBV2 and TRBJ1-5; D gene unclear. The V gene's germline CDR1 is SNHLY and CDR2 FYNNEI. The V and J ends lost 2 bases and 6 bases respectively, with 5 bases between them. The CDR3 length is 12 residues. The CDR3 nucleotides are TGTGCCAGCAGTGAACGAACTCAGCCCCAGCATTTT. Its translation is CASSERTQPQHF.

This rearrangement joins TRBV14 to TRBJ2-3, with D maybe TRBD1 (5 bases). CDR3 length: 15 amino acids. Germline V CDR1 and CDR2: SGHDN, FVKESK. Trimming left V 2 bases short and J 3 bases short, with 12 bases between. CDR3 in amino acids: CASSQTGSWTDTQYF. In DNA, the CDR3 is TGTGCCAGCAGCCAAACAGGATCGTGGACAGATACGCAGTATTTT.

In DNA form, the CDR3 reads TGCAGCGTAGGGGACAGGACCTATGGCTACACCTTC. Protein: CSVGDRTYGYTF. This chain links TRBV29-1 with TRBJ1-2, with TRBD1 identical over 8 bases. Germline-derived CDR1 and CDR2 are SQVTM and ANQGSEA. Losses at the gene ends were 6 bases for V and 4 bases for J; bases not matched to a gene: 4. This CDR3 is built from 12 residues.

The sample holds one count of this clone. This chain uses TRBV5-1 with TRBJ2-3; possibly TRBD1 or TRBD2 for D (6 bases each). This CDR3 region has 14 residues. Per the germline V gene, CDR1 is SGHRS and CDR2 is YFSETQ. Trimming stripped 4 bases from V and 4 bases from J, with 13 bases between. CDR3 DNA sequence: TGCGCCAGCAGCCCTCTCGGGGGCGCAGATACGCAGTATTTT. This encodes CASSPLGGADTQYF.

This clone came up once. An end of the junction differs from the germline gene, which may be a read error. CDR3 region: CASSQDPSSQGARLKTEAFF. CDR3 bases: TGCGCCAGCAGCCAAGATCCTTCTTCCCAGGGGGCGCGTTTGAAAACTGAAGCTTTCTTT. The chain has TRBV4-1 and TRBJ1-1, with 8 bases aligning to TRBD1. Germline V lookup: CDR1 MGHRA, CDR2 YSYEKL. The CDR3 length is 20 residues.

The J gene is TRBJ1-4, the V gene TRBV5-1, with D possibly matching TRBD1 (5 bases). Trimming shortened V by 1 base and J by 7 bases, and 14 bases separated the two germline ends. The CDR3 has 15 residues. CDR1 is SGHRS, CDR2 YFSETQ, per germline. The CDR3 DNA reads TGCGCCAGCAGCTTGAGTGGGGGAAAAGCTGAAAAACTGTTTTTT. It codes for CASSLSGGKAEKLFF.

This chain joins TRBV11-3 and TRBJ2-3; the match to TRBD2 covers 7 bases. The germline V gene has CDR1 SGHNT and CDR2 YENEEA. This CDR3 has 14 amino acids. V lost 5 bases to trimming and J lost 4 bases; unmatched junction nucleotides: 6. In DNA form, the CDR3 reads TGTGCCAGCAGCATTACGACTAGCCCAGATACGCAGTATTTT. Translating gives CASSITTSPDTQYF.

The chain combines TRBV5-1 with TRBJ2-3; D unresolved. The CDR3 is 15 amino acids. V shed 6 bases and J shed 0 bases, with 14 bases lying between them. Germline CDR1 SGHRS, CDR2 YFSETQ. This CDR3 reads CASTPTPLSTDTQYF. DNA for the CDR3: TGCGCCAGCACCCCCACGCCCCTTAGCACAGATACGCAGTATTTT.

The DNA of the CDR3 is TGCAGCGTTGTCGGGGACATAGGACTTAGCACAGATACGCAGTATTTT. It is translated as CSVVGDIGLSTDTQYF. The rearrangement joins TRBV29-1 to TRBJ2-3; possible D gene TRBD1, 6 bases. Germline V lookup: CDR1 SQVTM, CDR2 ANQGSEA. V was clipped by 4 bases and J by 0 bases, with 17 bases between them. This CDR3 is 16 amino acids long.

This chain connects TRBV7-2 to TRBJ2-7, with TRBD1 matching over 9 bases. The germline V gene has CDR1 SGHTA and CDR2 FQGNSA. The ends lost 5 bases at V and 3 bases at J; junction bases unmatched: 8. This CDR3 comprises 15 residues. The CDR3 DNA reads TGTGCCAGCAGCCCCTCGACAGGGGGGGTCTACGAGCAGTACTTC. Its translation is CASSPSTGGVYEQYF.

In this sample, this clone turned up once. The rearrangement joins TRBV19 to TRBJ1-1; D is undetermined. Per the germline V gene, CDR1 is LNHDA and CDR2 is SQIVND (reference sequence). The CDR3 runs 14 residues. V lost 5 bases and J lost 1, with 11 bases in between. The chain's CDR3 is CASSPAWSNTEAFF. The CDR3 nucleotides read TGTGCCAGTAGTCCCGCGTGGTCGAACACTGAAGCTTTCTTT.

This chain joins TRBV7-6 and TRBJ2-3; 7 bases match TRBD2. Germline trimming cut 1 base from V and 0 bases from J; bases unmatched to any gene: 4. Germline lookup yields CDR1 SGHVS and CDR2 FNYEAQ. The CDR3 loop spans 16 amino acids. The CDR3 here is CASSLGLAVSTDTQYF. The CDR3 DNA reads as TGTGCCAGCAGCTTAGGCCTAGCGGTTAGCACAGATACGCAGTATTTT.

V is TRBV6-1 and J is TRBJ1-4; D gene ambiguous. Trimming left V 2 bases short and J 8 bases short, with 9 bases between. The germline CDR1 and CDR2 sequences are MNHNS and SASEGT. There are 13 residues in the CDR3. CDR3 protein: CASSERSPEKLFF. CDR3 nucleotide sequence: TGTGCCAGCAGTGAAAGATCGCCCGAAAAACTGTTTTTT.

On this clone: Additional DNA sequences in this sample encode the identical CDR3. The rearrangement joins TRBV30 to TRBJ2-5; unclear D gene. The CDR3 sequence is 13 residues long. Per germline, CDR1 GTSNPN and CDR2 SVGIG (reference sequence). Trimming pared 1 base from V and 2 bases from J, leaving 8 bases between. CDR3 amino acids: CAWSGGGQETQYF. In DNA form, the CDR3 reads TGTGCCTGGAGTGGCGGCGGTCAAGAGACCCAGTACTTC.

CDR3 nucleotides: TGTGCCTGGGCCGGACAGACCTACAATGAGCAGTTCTTC. It yields the protein CAWAGQTYNEQFF. The chain is built from TRBV30 and TRBJ2-1; D is possibly TRBD1 (6 bases). V lost 5 bases and J lost 2, with 10 bases in between. This CDR3 is 13 amino acids long. The V gene's germline CDR1 is GTSNPN and CDR2 SVGIG (reference sequence).

The V call is TRBV6-5, the J call TRBJ2-7, with D possibly matching TRBD1 (5 bases). The CDR3 loop spans 15 amino acids. Trimming pared 6 bases from V and 2 bases from J, leaving 17 bases between. The germline V gene encodes CDR1 MNHEY and CDR2 SVGAGI. This CDR3 is CASSRARGNPYEQYF. The CDR3 DNA reads TGTGCCAGCAGCCGAGCAAGGGGAAACCCCTACGAGCAGTACTTC.

This chain uses TRBV30 with TRBJ2-1; the D gene is possibly TRBD1 (5 bases). Deletions cut 4 bases from V and 6 bases from J, with 7 bases between. Germline CDR1 GTSNPN, CDR2 SVGIG (reference sequence). The CDR3 is 11 amino acids. The CDR3 bases are TGTGCCTGGACAGGGATCAATGAGCAGTTCTTC. Translating gives CAWTGINEQFF. Combining the CDR3 with reference TRBV30 and TRBJ2-1 gives the whole variable domain SQTIHQWPATLVQPVGSPLSLECTVEGTSNPNLYWYRQAAGRGLQLLFYSVGIGQISSEVPQNLSASRPQDRQFILSSKKLLLSDSGFYLCAWTGINEQFFGPGTRLTVL.

The chain employs TRBV4-3 and TRBJ2-1; 10 bases agree with TRBD2. The CDR3 has 19 amino acids. Germline lookup yields CDR1 LGHNA and CDR2 YSLEER. The J segment lost 2 bases and the V segment lost 0 bases, leaving 10 bases of the junction unmatched. This chain's CDR3 is CASSQDLRASGSTYNEQFF. As DNA, the CDR3 is TGCGCCAGCAGCCAAGATCTGAGGGCTAGCGGGAGTACCTACAATGAGCAGTTCTTC.

V gene TRBV7-9 combines with J gene TRBJ2-7; D is perhaps TRBD1 or TRBD2 (5 bases each). The V end was cut by 7 bases, the J end by 7 bases, with 17 bases between. CDR3 length: 13 residues. In germline, CDR1 is SEHNR, CDR2 FQNEAQ (reference sequence). The CDR3 nucleotides read TGTGCCAGCACCCTAAAGGGGACGGGGGAGCAGTACTTC. Protein product: CASTLKGTGEQYF.

The CDR3 bases are TGTGCCAGCTCACCGGGGGATCCGGCAAGCTACGAGCAGTACTTC. Protein product: CASSPGDPASYEQYF. The rearrangement uses TRBV18 and TRBJ2-7; D possibly matches TRBD1 or TRBD2 (5 bases each). This CDR3 is 15 amino acids long. The V end was cut by 3 bases, the J end by 3 bases, with 15 bases between. Per germline, CDR1 KGHSH and CDR2 LQKENI.

CDR3 protein: CASSSPRPLGETQYF. The CDR3 nucleotides read TGTGCCAGCAGCTCGCCCCGACCATTGGGCGAGACCCAGTACTTC. This chain joins TRBV7-2 and TRBJ2-5; D is undetermined. The CDR3 is 15 residues long. Trimming stripped 4 bases from V and 5 bases from J, with 17 bases between. Per germline, CDR1 SGHTA and CDR2 FQGNSA. Variable domain in full (rest from reference TRBV7-2 and TRBJ2-5): GAGVSQSPSNKVTEKGKDVELRCDPISGHTALYWYRQSLGQGLEFLIYFQGNSAPDKSGLPSDRFSAERTGGSVSTLTIQRTQQEDSAVYLCASSSPRPLGETQYFGPGTRLLVL.